What follows describes a single T cell receptor beta chain. Antigen specificity is unknown. With a J-beta primer mix and a sample-barcoded 5' primer, a second PCR ran about 7 to 12 cycles. MiXCR was run by TCRdb on the 5' RACE reads, yielding one entry per CDR3 protein. The sample has about 1.8 million distinct CDR3 sequences, around half seen once. CDR1 and CDR2 (germline): SEHNR, FQNEAQ (reference sequence). The J segment lost 7 bases and the V segment lost 4 bases, leaving 5 bases of the junction unmatched. The CDR3 consists of 14 residues. The sample comes from a study of blood T cells in healthy people across ages. Study-wide results and limits: A greater number of naive CD4+ cells and higher diversity distinguished long-lived donors from aged donors.

The V gene is TRBV7-9, the J gene TRBJ1-2; 11 bases align to TRBD1. This TCR was sampled from a woman aged 40-49 years in good health. The sequenced material came from blood. CDR3 residues: CASSSGQGARGYTF. The DNA of the CDR3 is TGTGCCAGCAGCTCTGGACAGGGGGCTCGTGGCTACACCTTC.